This T cell receptor (beta chain) was identified during a study of CD8 T cells in ankylosing spondylitis. The study, taken as a whole, reports: Among TCR beta sequences, a motif of several highly homologous variants appeared characteristic of ankylosing spondylitis blood. Clones linked with disease were CD8+ and fairly uncommon in the peripheral blood. Past research had described some motif variants in reactive arthritis synovial fluid and blood. The study looked at matched synovial fluid samples from ankylosing spondylitis patients. Disease-linked clones were reported to be significantly enriched there.

Each CDR3 protein is one row after TCRdb ran MiXCR on the 5' RACE reads. The repertoire holds roughly 700,000 distinct CDR3 sequences, with under 20% as singletons. In its sample, this clonotype was seen a few times. Its specificity is unknown. Sequenced input: blood, either unsorted or a sorted T cell fraction (not recorded which). This TCR came from a male donor with ankylosing spondylitis.

CDR3 nucleotide sequence: TGTGCCGATCAGCGGGACCCAACGGGGAATGAGCAGTTCTTC. This sequence encodes CADQRDPTGNEQFF. The chain couples TRBV2 to TRBJ2-1; 7 bases map to TRBD2. The germline CDR1 and CDR2 sequences are SNHLY and FYNNEI. With 11 bases clipped from V and 7 bases from J, the junction kept 14 bases outside the gene matches. This CDR3 is 14 amino acids long.